This TCR beta chain was found in a study of CD8 T cells in Susac syndrome. It was treatment-naive patients with stable or active relapsing-remitting disease who made up the multiple sclerosis controls. Germline CDR1 SGHKS, CDR2 YYEKEE (reference sequence). The V gene lost 4 bases and the J gene lost 3 bases, with 17 bases spanning the gap. The CDR3 runs to 15 residues. RNA in amounts of about 0.5 to 1 ug was reverse transcribed with random hexamers. Multiplex PCR with immunoSEQ amplified the TCR beta CDR3 across 54 Vbeta and 13 Jbeta. TCRdb used MiXCR to reprocess the immunoSEQ multiplex PCR reads, holding one entry per CDR3 protein. The sample holds 200,000 or so distinct CDR3 sequences, around nine tenths seen once.

The chain uses TRBV5-5 and TRBJ2-7, with D possibly being TRBD2 (6 bases). This TCR was sampled from a human donor with multiple sclerosis. Input material: CD8+ T cells from PBMCs. The CDR3 region has the DNA TGTGCCAGCAGCCCGTGGCCGGAGGGTCTCTACGAGCAGTACTTC. It specifies CASSPWPEGLYEQYF.